The 20 T cell receptor beta chains below come from one sample, sequenced in a study of T cells in women clearing cervical HPV infection. Sequencing used immunoSEQ multiplex PCR; TCRdb keeps in-frame clones, though not all of them. Recorded for this sample: about 20,000 clones. Sample: blood buffy coat. The origin of the receptors is a woman between 18 and 75 years old with a cervical HPV16 infection that either progressed to CIN3+ or cleared (not recorded which).

With regard to this clone: The sequenced fragment ends 3 residues before the CDR3 boundary, so the rest is inferred from the germline J gene. The genes are TRBV6-2 or TRBV6-3 and TRBJ1-2, with D perhaps TRBD1 (5 bases). The length of the CDR3 is 16 residues. Germline CDR1 is MNHEY and CDR2 is SVGEGT. The CDR3 here is CASSYSWQRDSYDYTF. CDR3 DNA, as far as it was read: TGTGCCAGCAGTTACTCGTGGCAGCGGGACTCCTACGAC.

In the case of this clone: The CDR3 end is not reached by the read, which stops 3 residues before it; the germline J gene fills it in. The V call is TRBV7-2, the J call TRBJ2-3, with D hard to call. The CDR3 consists of 11 residues. CDR1 and CDR2 from the germline V gene are SGHTA and FQGNSA. Trimming shortened V by 7 bases and J by 2 bases, and 4 bases separated the two germline ends. CDR3 sequence reads: CASMYTDTQYF. The CDR3 bases that were read are TGTGCCAGCATGTACACAGATACG. Using reference TRBV7-2 and TRBJ2-3 for the parts outside the CDR3, the full variable domain is GAGVSQSPSNKVTEKGKDVELRCDPISGHTALYWYRQSLGQGLEFLIYFQGNSAPDKSGLPSDRFSAERTGGSVSTLTIQRTQQEDSAVYLCASMYTDTQYFGPGTRLTVL.

Worth noting for this clone: The CDR3 end falls 3 residues outside the read, so it is completed with the germline J gene. The V and J genes are TRBV7-2 and TRBJ2-3, with D possibly TRBD1 on 6 matching bases. The CDR3 has 15 amino acids. The V end lost 5 bases, the J end lost 0 bases, and 12 bases lay between the germline ends. Germline CDR1 and CDR2: SGHTA and FQGNSA. Incomplete CDR3 DNA: TGTGCCAGCAGCCCACCTAGGGGGAGCACAGATACG. Protein: CASSPPRGSTDT. The entire CDR3 sequence reads CASSPPRGSTDTQYF. The full variable domain, in which reference TRBV7-2 and TRBJ2-3 provide the parts outside the CDR3, is GAGVSQSPSNKVTEKGKDVELRCDPISGHTALYWYRQSLGQGLEFLIYFQGNSAPDKSGLPSDRFSAERTGGSVSTLTIQRTQQEDSAVYLCASSPPRGSTDTQYFGPGTRLTVL.

On this clone: The DNA ends 3 residues before the CDR3 does, and the rest of the CDR3 is filled in from the germline J gene. The chain is built from TRBV7-8 and TRBJ2-1; D is ambiguous. The ends were cut back, 1 base at V and 0 bases at J, with 10 bases in the middle. The CDR3 has 16 residues. The germline V gene has CDR1 SGHVS and CDR2 FQNEAQ. CDR3 protein: CASSLGRRSSYNEQFF. Incomplete CDR3 DNA: TGTGCCAGCAGCTTAGGACGGCGGAGCTCCTACAATGAG.

The CDR3 region is CASSQARGELNTGELFF. The sequenced CDR3 bases are TGTGCCAGCAGCCAAGCCAGGGGAGAGTTGAACACCGGGGAG. The gene calls are TRBV27 and TRBJ2-2; a possible D gene is TRBD1 (6 bases). Sequencing ends 3 residues short of the CDR3 end; the germline J gene provides the rest. The germline CDR1 and CDR2 sequences are MNHEY and SMNVEV (reference sequence). This CDR3 is 17 amino acids long. Trimming removed 6 bases from V and 1 base from J, with 18 bases in between.

With regard to this clone: The read gets to within 3 residues of the CDR3 end, and the germline J gene fills in the rest. Other DNA variants within this sample encode the same CDR3. The chain employs TRBV6-4 and TRBJ2-2; D might be TRBD2 (6 bases). This CDR3 has 16 amino acids. V lost 5 bases to trimming and J lost 5 bases, with 18 bases between them. Germline CDR1 and CDR2: MRHNA and SNTAGT. The sequenced CDR3 bases are TGTGCCAGCAGTCATTCTCGGGGGTCGGATACCGGGGAG. It encodes CASSHSRGSDTGE. In full, the CDR3 reads CASSHSRGSDTGELFF.

CDR3 DNA, as far as it was read: TGTGCCAGCAGCTCGACAGGGGCAGGTGAA. It yields the protein CASSSTGAGE. The entire CDR3 is CASSSTGAGEYTF. The V and J genes are TRBV7-9 and TRBJ1-2, with 8 nucleotides matching TRBD1. The read stops 3 residues short of the end of the CDR3; the missing end is completed from the germline J gene. Per germline, CDR1 SEHNR and CDR2 FQNEAQ (reference sequence). The CDR3 is 13 amino acids.

Worth noting for this clone: The read is 3 residues too short to cover the CDR3 end, so that end is filled in from the germline J gene. The chain combines TRBV11-2 with TRBJ1-2; D possibly corresponds to TRBD1 (5 bases). CDR1 SGHAT and CDR2 FQNNGV come from the germline V gene. Trimming pared 5 bases from V and 7 bases from J, leaving 14 bases between. This CDR3 has 13 residues. The CDR3 reads CASSPVPGSGYTF. The sequenced part of the CDR3 DNA is TGTGCCAGCAGCCCCGTCCCAGGGAGTGGC.

On this clone: Sequencing ends 3 residues short of the CDR3 end; the germline J gene provides the rest. The rearrangement uses TRBV5-4 and TRBJ1-3; no firm D call. The CDR3 runs to 16 residues. Trimming took off 0 bases at V and 0 bases at J, with 10 bases between the two ends. Germline CDR1 reads SGHNT; CDR2 reads YYREEE (reference sequence). This CDR3 is CASSLGSVSSGNTIYF. CDR3 DNA (partial): TGTGCCAGCAGCTTGGGGTCAGTTTCCTCTGGAAACACC.

Turning to this clone: The read finishes 3 residues shy of the CDR3 end, and the germline J gene is used to complete it. The chain couples TRBV20-1 to TRBJ2-2, with a tentative D call TRBD2 (5 bases). V lost 2 bases and J 6 bases, leaving 10 bases between the germline ends. This CDR3 is 13 amino acids long. Per the germline V gene, CDR1 is DFQATT and CDR2 is SNEGSKA (reference sequence). CDR3 DNA, as far as it was read: TGCAGTGCTAGACTGAGGGCCCCCGGGGAG. Protein: CSARLRAPGE. The CDR3 in its entirety is CSARLRAPGELFF.

With respect to this clone: Sequencing ends 3 residues short of the CDR3 end; the germline J gene provides the rest. The genes are TRBV19 and TRBJ2-3; D ambiguous. The CDR3 sequence is 11 residues long. CDR1 is LNHDA and CDR2 is SQIVND in the germline V gene (reference sequence). Trimming pared 10 bases from V and 6 bases from J, leaving 11 bases between. CDR3 loop: CATTWADTQYF. CDR3 DNA, as far as it was read: TGTGCCACCACATGGGCGGATACG.

Worth noting for this clone: The read is 3 residues too short to cover the CDR3 end, so that end is filled in from the germline J gene. V and J are TRBV10-3 and TRBJ2-5, with 10 positions matching TRBD2. The CDR3 is 14 amino acids. The germline CDR1 and CDR2 sequences are ENHRY and SYGVKD. The ends lost 6 bases at V and 2 bases at J; junction bases unmatched: 3. The CDR3: CAIRKAGGQETQYF. The part of the CDR3 DNA that was read is TGTGCCATCAGAAAAGCGGGGGGGCAAGAGACC.

On this clone itself: From the germline J gene comes the end of the CDR3, since the read stops 3 residues before it. The chain couples TRBV7-2 to TRBJ1-4; D possibly corresponds to TRBD1 (6 bases). Trimming cost V 5 bases and J 7 bases, with 17 bases left between them. This CDR3 has 15 residues. Germline CDR1 SGHTA, CDR2 FQGNSA. Incomplete CDR3 DNA: TGTGCCAGCAGCCAAACGGGACACCCGGGTGAAAAA. Its translation: CASSQTGHPGEK. The CDR3 in full is CASSQTGHPGEKLFF.

A note on this clone: The sequence runs out 3 residues before the end of the CDR3; the remainder is reconstructed from the germline J gene. The chain is built from TRBV19 and TRBJ1-5; D remains ambiguous. Germline CDR1 LNHDA, CDR2 SQIVND (reference sequence). The CDR3 consists of 15 residues. Trimming left V 6 bases short and J 0 bases short, with 12 bases between. The DNA read from the CDR3 is TGTGCCAGTAGAATGGCGGAGTATAGCAATCAGCCC. Translating it yields CASRMAEYSNQP. The whole CDR3 is CASRMAEYSNQPQHF.

Of note for this clone: The read halts 3 residues ahead of the CDR3 end, with the missing end drawn from the germline J gene. The chain has TRBV18 and TRBJ2-4; perhaps D is TRBD1 or TRBD2 (6 bases each). The CDR3 extends over 14 amino acids. CDR1 KGHSH and CDR2 LQKENI come from the germline V gene. The CDR3 DNA, read in part, is TGTGCCAGCTCACCAGGAGGGGGTAACTATGGT. Translating gives CASSPGGGNYG. The entire CDR3 protein is CASSPGGGNYGQYF.

With respect to this clone: The CDR3 goes on 3 residues after the read ends, and that part is filled in from the germline J gene. V gene TRBV19 combines with J gene TRBJ1-1; 7 bases are a match to TRBD1. Germline V lookup: CDR1 LNHDA, CDR2 SQIVND (reference sequence). The CDR3 has 14 residues. The CDR3 is CASSSRDRRETAFF. Partial CDR3 DNA: TGTGCCAGTAGTTCCCGGGACAGACGAGAGACA.

On this clone: The read terminates 3 residues before the CDR3 end, so the remaining end is supplied by the germline J gene. V gene TRBV13 combines with J gene TRBJ1-2, with D tentatively TRBD1 (5 bases). The germline V and J ends were trimmed by 5 bases and 0 bases, with 19 bases remaining between them. The germline V gene encodes CDR1 PRHDT and CDR2 FYEKMQ (reference sequence). There are 17 residues in the CDR3. The CDR3 DNA, read in part, is TGTGCCAGCAGCCCCGGGACTGAGATCGCCACTAACTATGGC. It codes for CASSPGTEIATNYG. In full, the CDR3 is CASSPGTEIATNYGYTF.

This clone registers medium-sized by frequency. The CDR3 extends 3 residues past the end of the read, so its final part is completed from the germline J gene. The chain carries TRBV14 and TRBJ2-1, with 14 bases that match TRBD2. The ends lost 4 bases at V and 6 bases at J; junction bases unmatched: 14. Germline V gene lookup returns CDR1 SGHDN and CDR2 FVKESK. This CDR3 comprises 19 residues. The sequenced CDR3 bases are TGTGCCAGCAGCCTCCGACTAGCGGGAGGGCCGGTATACGGCAATGAG. Protein sequence: CASSLRLAGGPVYGNE. In full, the CDR3 reads CASSLRLAGGPVYGNEQFF.

Remarks on this clone: Read coverage stops 3 residues before the CDR3 terminus; the germline J gene supplies the remainder. The V and J genes are TRBV20-1 and TRBJ2-3, with D tentatively TRBD2 (6 bases). The CDR3 sequence is 12 residues long. The V gene lost 4 bases and the J gene lost 4 bases, with 9 bases spanning the gap. CDR1 and CDR2 (germline): DFQATT, SNEGSKA (reference sequence). The DNA read from the CDR3 is TGCAGTGCTACTAGCGTATCAGATACG. It codes for CSATSVSDT. The entire CDR3 reads CSATSVSDTQYF.

This clone shows up as medium-sized (0.01 to 0.1%) by frequency. The read is 3 residues too short to cover the CDR3 end, so that end is filled in from the germline J gene. This chain links TRBV7-6 with TRBJ2-2; D uncertain. The CDR3 is 16 residues long. With 3 bases removed from V and 3 bases from J, the gap between germline ends came to 14 bases. Germline loops: CDR1 SGHVS, CDR2 FNYEAQ. The CDR3 DNA, read in part, is TGTGCCAGCAGCTTGGGCACCTCTTTTTACACCGGGGAG. This codes for CASSLGTSFYTGE. The entire CDR3 protein reads CASSLGTSFYTGELFF.